Listed here are 27 T cell receptor beta chains from one sample, sequenced in a study of blood T cell repertoires in COVID-19. Method: immunoSEQ multiplex PCR; TCRdb's copy keeps in-frame clones and lacks some. The table has approximately 45,000 clones, around 86% seen once. Sequences were obtained from peripheral blood. These receptors came from a woman aged 80 or older with COVID-19, enrolled during active disease.

Details on this clone: At one end, the junction sequence differs from germline, possibly due to a read error. J is TRBJ2-7 and V is TRBV7-7, with D perhaps matching TRBD1 (5 bases). This CDR3 has 14 amino acids. From germline, CDR1 is SSHAT and CDR2 FNYEAQ (reference sequence). CDR3 amino acids: CASSPNRSPGEQYF. In DNA form, the CDR3 reads TGTGCTAGCAGCCCTAACAGGTCCCCGGGTGAGCAGTACTTC.

The rearrangement joins TRBV7-9 to TRBJ2-1; TRBD2 matches at 7 bases. This CDR3 region has 16 residues. Germline assignment: CDR1 SEHNR and CDR2 FQNEAQ (reference sequence). Trimming took 5 bases from V and 2 from J; bases not matched to a gene: 9. This chain's CDR3 is CASSPGGIPAYNEQFF. In DNA, the CDR3 is TGTGCCAGCAGCCCCGGGGGGATCCCAGCCTACAATGAGCAGTTCTTC.

This clone appeared a few times. The chain links TRBV11-2 to TRBJ1-2; 8 nucleotides align to TRBD1. CDR1 and CDR2 (germline): SGHAT, FQNNGV. V lost 5 bases to trimming and J lost 0 bases; unmatched junction nucleotides: 5. The CDR3 is made up of 15 amino acids. CDR3: CASSPRTGSNYGYTF. CDR3 nucleotides: TGTGCCAGCAGCCCCCGGACAGGGTCTAACTATGGCTACACCTTC.

The chain has TRBV19 and TRBJ1-4; TRBD1 might be the D (5 bases). The length of the CDR3 is 15 residues. The germline V gene encodes CDR1 LNHDA and CDR2 SQIVND (reference sequence). V shed 3 bases and J shed 5 bases, with 13 bases lying between them. The CDR3 coding sequence is TGTGCCAGTAGTATTTGGGGGGGAAGGAATGAAAAACTGTTTTTT. It specifies CASSIWGGRNEKLFF.

The chain uses TRBV7-9 and TRBJ1-4; D call uncertain. This CDR3 region has 15 residues. The V end was cut by 1 base, the J end by 8 bases, with 14 bases between. Germline CDR1 is SEHNR and CDR2 is FQNEAQ (reference sequence). CDR3: CASSLVAGVWEKLFF. DNA for the CDR3: TGTGCCAGCAGCTTAGTCGCCGGGGTGTGGGAAAAACTGTTTTTT.

The chain uses TRBV12-3 or TRBV12-4 and TRBJ2-7; the D gene is possibly TRBD1 (6 bases). The CDR3 covers 12 residues. The germline V and J ends were trimmed by 5 bases and 3 bases, with 8 bases remaining between them. The CDR3 loop is CASSGQHYEQYF. Written as DNA, the CDR3 is TGTGCCAGCAGTGGACAGCACTACGAGCAGTACTTC.

V and J are TRBV5-5 and TRBJ2-4, with D perhaps TRBD1 (8 bases). This CDR3 is 14 amino acids long. Germline loops: CDR1 SGHKS, CDR2 YYEKEE (reference sequence). V dropped 4 bases and J dropped 11 bases, with 19 bases sitting between them. The CDR3 reads CASSGRDRTPLQYF. The CDR3 coding sequence is TGTGCCAGCAGCGGGAGGGACAGGACCCCCCTTCAGTACTTC.

V gene TRBV30 combines with J gene TRBJ1-2, with TRBD1 identical over 8 bases. With 3 bases clipped from V and 4 bases from J, the junction kept 10 bases outside the gene matches. This CDR3 contains 15 residues. Germline assignment: CDR1 GTSNPN and CDR2 SVGIG (reference sequence). CDR3: CAWRGWGQAIYGYTF. The DNA for the CDR3 is TGTGCCTGGAGGGGATGGGGACAGGCGATCTATGGCTACACCTTC.

This clone was picked up one time. The V call is TRBV6-5, the J call TRBJ1-4; D call uncertain. Germline CDR1 is MNHEY and CDR2 is SVGAGI. The V end was cut by 2 bases, the J end by 5 bases, with 12 bases between. CDR3 size: 15 residues. Here the CDR3 reads CASSYGRGRNEKLFF. CDR3 DNA: TGTGCCAGCAGTTACGGACGGGGAAGGAATGAAAAACTGTTTTTT.

The chain carries TRBV12-3 or TRBV12-4 and TRBJ1-2; 9 bases are shared with TRBD1. The CDR3 has 13 amino acids. Unmatched junction bases numbered 3, after V lost 6 bases and J lost 4 bases. CDR3 sequence: CASSRGQGYGYTF. Here the CDR3 DNA reads TGTGCCAGCAGCCGGGGACAGGGCTATGGCTACACCTTC.

This chain uses TRBV7-2 with TRBJ1-1; D not resolved. Germline V CDR1 and CDR2: SGHTA, FQGNSA. CDR3 length equals 15 residues. The V end lost 5 bases, the J end lost 2 bases, and 15 bases lay between the germline ends. CDR3 region: CASSPPTGINTEAFF. For the CDR3, the DNA is TGTGCCAGCAGCCCTCCTACGGGGATAAACACTGAAGCTTTCTTT.

The rearrangement uses TRBV6-5 and TRBJ1-5; D possibly corresponds to TRBD1 (5 bases). Looked up from germline, CDR1 is MNHEY and CDR2 is SVGAGI. Between the trimmed V and J ends, which lost 6 bases and 3 bases, there was a span of 12 bases. The CDR3 covers 14 residues. For the CDR3, the DNA is TGTGCCAGCAGAGATAGGGGACTCAATCAGCCCCAGCATTTT. It specifies CASRDRGLNQPQHF.

The genes are TRBV7-9 and TRBJ1-2, with 8 bases matching TRBD1. The length of the CDR3 is 13 residues. Per germline, CDR1 SEHNR and CDR2 FQNEAQ (reference sequence). Trimming removed 3 bases from V and 13 bases from J; junction bases left unmatched: 10. CDR3 residues: CASSLSRQGKATF. In DNA, the CDR3 is TGTGCCAGCAGCTTGTCGAGACAGGGGAAAGCCACCTTC.

CDR3 nucleotides: TGTGCCAGTAGTAGGACAGCTAACTATGGCTACACCTTC. It is translated as CASSRTANYGYTF. This chain links TRBV19 with TRBJ1-2; weak D call: TRBD1 (6 bases). V was pared by 4 bases and J by 0 bases, with 6 bases between. Looked up from germline, CDR1 is LNHDA and CDR2 is SQIVND (reference sequence). The CDR3 contains 13 residues. Combining the CDR3 with reference TRBV19 and TRBJ1-2 gives the whole variable domain DGGITQSPKYLFRKEGQNVTLSCEQNLNHDAMYWYRQDPGQGLRLIYYSQIVNDFQKGDIAEGYSVSREKKESFPLTVTSAQKNPTAFYLCASSRTANYGYTFGSGTRLTVV.

The rearrangement uses TRBV6-5 and TRBJ1-1; the match to TRBD1 covers 8 bases. J was trimmed by 11 bases and V by 5 bases; bases with no gene match: 16. Germline CDR1 and CDR2: MNHEY and SVGAGI. CDR3 length: 15 amino acids. DNA for the CDR3: TGTGCCAGCAGTCCGACGACAGGGGTCTTCTTGGGCGCTTTCTTT. Translated, it gives CASSPTTGVFLGAFF.

About this clone: The germline gene is not matched at one end of the junction; a read error may be the cause. V gene TRBV7-7 combines with J gene TRBJ2-1, with 12 positions matching TRBD2. Germline V gene lookup returns CDR1 SSHAT and CDR2 FNYEAQ (reference sequence). The CDR3 extends over 14 amino acids. The CDR3 sequence: CASISSGRASEQFF. As DNA, the CDR3 is TGTGCTAGCATCTCTAGCGGGAGGGCGTCTGAGCAGTTCTTC.

This clone was detected a few times. The V call is TRBV4-1, the J call TRBJ1-4; no clear D gene. Looked up from germline, CDR1 is MGHRA and CDR2 is YSYEKL. This CDR3 spans 15 amino acids. V lost 0 bases, J lost 5 bases, and 10 bases lay in between. In nucleotides, the CDR3 is TGCGCCAGCAGCCAAGATCAAGGGAGGAATGAAAAACTGTTTTTT. This sequence encodes CASSQDQGRNEKLFF.

This sequence joins TRBV7-8 and TRBJ1-2; TRBD1 aligns across 7 bases. The CDR3 covers 15 residues. V trimming: 1 base; J trimming: 7 bases; junction bases outside the gene matches: 9. Germline V gene sequence: CDR1 SGHVS, CDR2 FQNEAQ. The CDR3 region has the DNA TGTGCCAGCAGCTTAGACAGGGGTTGGTCGCTTGGCTACACCTTC. Translated, it gives CASSLDRGWSLGYTF.

The rearrangement links TRBV9 to TRBJ1-2; a possible D gene is TRBD1 (6 bases). This CDR3 is 15 amino acids long. CDR1 SGDLS and CDR2 YYNGEE come from the germline V gene. The V and J ends lost 4 bases and 1 base respectively, with 14 bases between them. CDR3 bases: TGTGCCAGCAGCTTAAGGGGAGGGGGTAACTATGGCTACACCTTC. Its protein is CASSLRGGGNYGYTF.

The chain uses TRBV5-5 and TRBJ1-2; D is possibly TRBD1 (5 bases). Germline V gene lookup returns CDR1 SGHKS and CDR2 YYEKEE (reference sequence). The CDR3 is 14 amino acids. With 4 bases removed from V and 3 bases from J, the gap between germline ends came to 13 bases. The CDR3 is CASSLSTGYYGYTF. CDR3 DNA: TGTGCCAGCAGCCTCAGTACAGGTTACTATGGCTACACCTTC. Full variable domain (rest looked up from reference TRBV5-5 and TRBJ1-2): DAGVTQSPTHLIKTRGQQVTLRCSPISGHKSVSWYQQVLGQGPQFIFQYYEKEERGRGNFPDRFSARQFPNYSSELNVNALLLGDSALYLCASSLSTGYYGYTFGSGTRLTVV.

The chain is built from TRBV7-2 and TRBJ2-6, with a weak D call TRBD2 (7 bases). The CDR3 runs 17 residues. Between the trimmed V and J ends, which lost 5 bases and 2 bases, there was a span of 16 bases. Germline-derived CDR1 and CDR2 are SGHTA and FQGNSA. The CDR3 region has the DNA TGTGCCAGCAGCCATCGGGGGGCGGAGCCTGGGGCCAACGTCCTGACTTTC. Amino acids: CASSHRGAEPGANVLTF.

Turning to this clone: At one end the junction does not follow the germline gene, possibly because of a read error. This rearrangement joins TRBV6-7 to TRBJ1-5; 8 bases fit TRBD1. TRBV6-7 is annotated as an ORF whose role is uncertain. CDR3 length: 14 residues. CDR3: CASGTGNSDQPQHF. CDR3 nucleotide sequence: TGTGCCAGCGGGACAGGAAATAGCGATCAGCCCCAGCATTTT.

The genes are TRBV18 and TRBJ2-7; the match to TRBD1 covers 11 bases. The V gene end was trimmed by 4 bases and the J gene end by 5 bases; junction bases not matched to a gene: 7. This CDR3 region has 15 residues. CDR1 and CDR2 (germline): KGHSH, LQKENI. In nucleotides, the CDR3 is TGTGCCAGCTCACAAACCGGGACAGGGGGAGACGAGCAGTACTTC. It specifies CASSQTGTGGDEQYF.

This chain connects TRBV29-1 to TRBJ1-1; no reliable D call. CDR3 size: 13 residues. Deletions cut 1 base from V and 5 bases from J, with 11 bases between. Germline V gene sequence: CDR1 SQVTM, CDR2 ANQGSEA. This chain's CDR3 is CSVEVPPRTEAFF. DNA for the CDR3: TGCAGCGTTGAAGTCCCCCCGAGGACTGAAGCTTTCTTT.

The chain combines TRBV9 with TRBJ2-5; 9 bases are a match to TRBD1. V gave up 0 bases and J gave up 5 bases; unmatched junction bases: 8. Germline V gene lookup returns CDR1 SGDLS and CDR2 YYNGEE. This CDR3 region has 16 residues. The CDR3 protein is CASSVARTGALETQYF. As DNA, the CDR3 is TGTGCCAGCAGCGTAGCTAGGACAGGGGCATTGGAGACCCAGTACTTC. Full variable domain (remainder filled in from reference TRBV9 and TRBJ2-5): DSGVTQTPKHLITATGQRVTLRCSPRSGDLSVYWYQQSLDQGLQFLIQYYNGEERAKGNILERFSAQQFPDLHSELNLSSLELGDSALYFCASSVARTGALETQYFGPGTRLLVL.

The chain is built from TRBV6-6 and TRBJ2-3; 11 nucleotides match TRBD2. Trimming cost V 0 bases and J 10 bases; bases outside gene matches: 3. Germline V CDR1 and CDR2: MNHNY, SVGAGI (reference sequence). The CDR3 runs 14 residues. Written as DNA, the CDR3 is TGTGCCAGCAGTTACTCGACTAGCGGGAAGGCGCAGTATTTT. It is translated as CASSYSTSGKAQYF.

The chain employs TRBV5-5 and TRBJ1-4, with TRBD1 matching over 8 bases. V was clipped by 4 bases and J by 6 bases; unmatched bases: 8. This CDR3 region has 15 residues. Germline-derived CDR1 and CDR2 are SGHKS and YYEKEE (reference sequence). CDR3 DNA sequence: TGTGCCAGCAGCGCCCTCAGGGGGCAGGATGAAAAACTGTTTTTT. Its translation is CASSALRGQDEKLFF.